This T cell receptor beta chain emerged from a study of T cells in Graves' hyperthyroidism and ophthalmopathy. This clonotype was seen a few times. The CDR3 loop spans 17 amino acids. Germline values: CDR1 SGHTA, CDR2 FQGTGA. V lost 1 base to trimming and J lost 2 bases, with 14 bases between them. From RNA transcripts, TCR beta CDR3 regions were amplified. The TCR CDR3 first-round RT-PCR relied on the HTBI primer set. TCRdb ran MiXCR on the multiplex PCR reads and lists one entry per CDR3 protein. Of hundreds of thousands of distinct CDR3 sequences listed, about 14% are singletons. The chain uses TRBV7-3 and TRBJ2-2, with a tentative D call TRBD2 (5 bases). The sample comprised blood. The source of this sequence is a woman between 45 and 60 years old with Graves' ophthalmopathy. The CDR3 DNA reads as TGTGCCAGCAGCTTAAGCTTTTTCAGCGGCAACACCGGGGAGCTGTTTTTT. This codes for CASSLSFFSGNTGELFF.